Sequencing of this T cell receptor (beta chain) was carried out in a study of regulatory T cells in long-lasting Graves disease. This clonotype was seen many times. The authors built TCR beta libraries using iRepertoire HTBI primers and Arm-PCR of CDR3 regions. TCRdb reprocessed the multiplex PCR reads via MiXCR and lists one record per CDR3 protein. The table shows hundreds of thousands of distinct CDR3 sequences, with about 13% occurring only once. The time point here: newly diagnosed GD, antithyroid drugs for less than 3 months. There was RNA extracted from PBMCs, and the TCR library was made from it. These same data were also listed under a study on T cells in Graves' hyperthyroidism and ophthalmopathy. That report notes: Uncontrolled infection, other autoimmune disease, pregnancy or lactation barred patients from enrollment.

This clonotype was obtained from a man between 25 and 39 years old with Graves disease. The specimen comprised peripheral blood mononuclear cells (PBMCs), sampled at new diagnosis, from a patient treated with antithyroid drugs.

CDR3 sequence (DNA): TGTGCCAGCAGGGCCGGGGAGCTGTTTTTT. Translating gives CASRAGELFF. The V and J genes are TRBV11-2 and TRBJ2-2; D gene uncertain. Deletions cut 6 bases from V and 6 bases from J, with 2 bases between. Germline V CDR1 and CDR2: SGHAT, FQNNGV. The CDR3 is made up of 10 amino acids.